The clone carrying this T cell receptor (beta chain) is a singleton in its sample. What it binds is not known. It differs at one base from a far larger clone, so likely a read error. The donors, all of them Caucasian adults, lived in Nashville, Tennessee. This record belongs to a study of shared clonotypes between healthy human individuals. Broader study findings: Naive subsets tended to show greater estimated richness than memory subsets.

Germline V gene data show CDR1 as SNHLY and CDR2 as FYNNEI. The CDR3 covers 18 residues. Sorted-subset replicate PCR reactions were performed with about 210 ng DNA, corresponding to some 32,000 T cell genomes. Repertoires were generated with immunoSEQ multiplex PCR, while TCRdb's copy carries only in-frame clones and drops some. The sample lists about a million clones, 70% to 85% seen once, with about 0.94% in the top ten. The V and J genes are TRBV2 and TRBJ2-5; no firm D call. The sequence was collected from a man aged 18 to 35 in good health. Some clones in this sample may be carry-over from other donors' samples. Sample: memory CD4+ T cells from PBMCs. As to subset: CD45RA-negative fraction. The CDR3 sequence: CVSSEWGTVGVGKETQYF. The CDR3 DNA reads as TGTGTCAGCAGTGAATGGGGTACCGTTGGGGTGGGAAAAGAGACCCAGTACTTC.